This TCR beta chain derives from a study of T cell responses to AZD1222 COVID-19 vaccine. V lost 4 bases and J 3 bases, leaving 24 bases between the germline ends. The CDR3 has 19 amino acids. Germline CDR1 reads KGHDR; CDR2 reads SFDVKD. Using immunoSEQ multiplex PCR, the repertoire was profiled, and TCRdb retains in-frame clones only, with some absent. Counted here are 90,000 to 150,000 clones, 88% occurring once; the ten biggest clones make up 2% to 3%. The TCR was taken from an adult in good health. The sample in question was peripheral blood, obtained on day 0 of AZD1222 vaccination. The chain uses TRBV24-1 and TRBJ2-1; D perhaps matches TRBD2 (5 bases). Here the CDR3 DNA reads TGTGCCACCAGTGAGAGGGTCCCTGGTTTCGCCCCGAACTACAATGAGCAGTTCTTC. Translation gives CATSERVPGFAPNYNEQFF.